These T cell receptor beta chains were read from a single sample in a study of blood T cell repertoires in COVID-19. The protocol was immunoSEQ multiplex PCR, while the TCRdb copy is restricted to in-frame clones and leaves out a portion. This sample carries 200,000 to 250,000 clones, roughly 82% of them seen once, and the ten largest clones take about 4.4%. Sequencing used peripheral blood. The receptors stem from a woman in her 70s with acute or convalescent COVID-19. Both conserved end residues are part of each CDR3. Fields, in order: V gene, clone size, J gene, D gene, CDR3 protein, CDR3 DNA. D genes are given only for firm matches. Only some rows state a clone size, as once, few, many or a class for expanded clones.

TRBV10-3	once	TRBJ1-4	NA	CAISEAQTEKLFF	TGTGCCATCAGTGAGGCACAGACGGAAAAACTGTTTTTT
TRBV12-5	NA	TRBJ2-3	TRBD1	CASGNPGQGTDTQYF	TGTGCTAGTGGTAACCCGGGACAGGGCACAGATACGCAGTATTTT
TRBV28	NA	TRBJ1-2	TRBD1	CASSLIGDRGPGYTF	TGTGCCAGCAGTTTAATCGGGGACAGGGGGCCTGGCTACACCTTC
TRBV3-1/TRBV3-2	NA	TRBJ2-7	NA	CASSHLGVNPYEQYF	TGTGCCAGCAGCCACCTAGGAGTCAACCCCTACGAGCAGTACTTC
TRBV6-5	NA	TRBJ1-2	TRBD1	CASRAQGAYGYTF	TGTGCCAGCAGGGCACAGGGGGCCTATGGCTACACCTTC
TRBV10-1	NA	TRBJ1-1	NA	CASSESTNTEAFF	TGCGCCAGCAGTGAGTCGACAAACACTGAAGCTTTCTTT
TRBV7-9	NA	TRBJ1-2	NA	CASSLVGQGRGYTF	TGTGCCAGCAGCTTAGTAGGGCAGGGTCGAGGCTACACCTTC
TRBV19	NA	TRBJ1-1	NA	CASSDFNTEAFF	TGTGCCAGTAGTGACTTTAACACTGAAGCTTTCTTT
TRBV7-9	NA	TRBJ1-4	NA	CASSTRGTRNEKLFF	TGTGCCAGCAGCACAAGGGGGACAAGAAATGAAAAACTGTTTTTT
TRBV7-9	NA	TRBJ1-4	NA	CASSLDQGYNEKLFF	TGTGCCAGCAGCTTAGACCAGGGGTATAATGAAAAACTGTTTTTT
TRBV3-1/TRBV3-2	once	TRBJ2-7	NA	CASRGPGIYEQYF	TGTGCCAGCAGGGGTCCGGGGATCTACGAGCAGTACTTC
TRBV5-8	once	TRBJ1-1	NA	CASSWGTRGRDTEAFF	TGTGCCAGCAGCTGGGGGACAAGGGGGAGGGACACTGAAGCTTTCTTT
TRBV19	NA	TRBJ1-5	TRBD1	CASNSPHRGGNQPQHF	TGTGCCAGTAACAGCCCCCACAGGGGAGGCAATCAGCCCCAGCATTTT
TRBV7-8	few	TRBJ1-2	TRBD1	CASRNRGIGYGYTF	TGTGCCAGCAGAAACAGGGGGATCGGCTATGGCTACACCTTC
TRBV15	NA	TRBJ2-1	NA	CATRHPTGRFNEQFF	TGTGCCACCAGGCATCCGACAGGGAGGTTTAATGAGCAGTTCTTC
TRBV7-8	NA	TRBJ1-5	NA	CASSPGHQSNQPQHF	TGTGCCAGCAGCCCGGGACACCAAAGCAATCAGCCCCAGCATTTT
TRBV5-1	once	TRBJ1-2	NA	CASSSTTGTTNYGYTF	TGCGCCAGCAGCTCTACTACCGGGACAACTAACTATGGCTACACCTTC
TRBV9	NA	TRBJ2-2	TRBD2	CASSAIYWGGNTGELFF	TGTGCCAGCAGCGCCATCTACTGGGGGGGAAACACCGGGGAGCTGTTTTTT
TRBV6-2/TRBV6-3	NA	TRBJ1-5	NA	CASSYGRRVGPQHF	TGTGCCAGCAGTTATGGGAGGAGAGTTGGGCCCCAGCATTTT
TRBV2	few	TRBJ1-2	NA	CSTNEDLNYGYTF	TGTTCAACCAATGAGGATCTTAACTATGGCTACACCTTC
TRBV28	NA	TRBJ1-2	TRBD1	CASSLVGGGYGYTF	TGTGCCAGCAGTTTAGTAGGGGGCGGCTATGGCTACACCTTC
TRBV5-1	few	TRBJ2-7	TRBD2	CASSLAPGGGPYEQYF	TGCGCCAGCAGCTTGGCCCCCGGCGGGGGACCCTACGAGCAGTACTTC
TRBV5-1	once	TRBJ1-5	TRBD1	CASSGDRGQPQHF	TGCGCCAGCAGCGGGGACAGGGGTCAGCCCCAGCATTTT
TRBV6-5	NA	TRBJ2-7	TRBD1	CASSYSGTGVYEQYF	TGTGCCAGCAGTTACTCAGGGACAGGGGTCTACGAGCAGTACTTC
TRBV7-9	few	TRBJ1-1	NA	CASSLEGETEAFF	TGTGCCAGCAGCTTAGAAGGGGAAACTGAAGCTTTCTTT
TRBV19	NA	TRBJ1-2	NA	CASTRRKTDYGYTF	TGTGCCAGTACTCGGCGAAAAACAGACTATGGCTACACCTTC
TRBV7-9	once	TRBJ1-3	NA	CASSLNVYGNTIYF	TGTGCCAGCAGCTTAAACGTCTATGGAAACACCATATATTTT
TRBV5-4	NA	TRBJ2-7	TRBD1	CASSGWGQGGPYEQYF	TGTGCCAGCAGCGGATGGGGACAGGGAGGTCCCTACGAGCAGTACTTC
TRBV4-3	NA	TRBJ2-5	NA	CASSQALKGETQYF	TGCGCCAGCAGCCAAGCTCTAAAGGGGGAGACCCAGTACTTC
TRBV5-6	NA	TRBJ1-1	NA	CASSFMRNTEAFF	TGTGCCAGCAGCTTTATGCGGAACACTGAAGCTTTCTTT
TRBV5-6	NA	TRBJ2-7	NA	CASSLASGIRYEQYF	TGTGCCAGCAGCTTGGCCTCGGGGATCCGGTACGAGCAGTACTTC
TRBV10-2	NA	TRBJ1-1	NA	CASSDLGYGEAFF	TGCGCCAGCAGTGATCTCGGGTATGGTGAAGCTTTCTTT
TRBV7-6	NA	TRBJ1-6	NA	CASSTTTDMGSSPLHF	TGTGCCAGCAGCACAACTACGGATATGGGTAGTTCACCCCTCCACTTT
TRBV28	NA	TRBJ2-7	NA	CASLNRGGSYEQYF	TGTGCCAGCCTCAACAGGGGGGGATCCTACGAGCAGTACTTC
TRBV29-1	once	TRBJ2-4	TRBD1	CSVYRGEDIQYF	TGCAGCGTGTACAGGGGTGAGGACATTCAGTACTTC